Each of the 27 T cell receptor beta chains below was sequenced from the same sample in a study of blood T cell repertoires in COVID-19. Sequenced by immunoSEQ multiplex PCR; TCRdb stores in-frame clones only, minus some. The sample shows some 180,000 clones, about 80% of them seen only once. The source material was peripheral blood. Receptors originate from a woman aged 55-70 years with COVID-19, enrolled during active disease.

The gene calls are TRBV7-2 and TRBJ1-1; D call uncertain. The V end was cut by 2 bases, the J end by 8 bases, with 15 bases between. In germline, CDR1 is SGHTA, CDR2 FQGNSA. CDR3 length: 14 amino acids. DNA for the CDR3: TGTGCCAGCAGCTTATCCTGGGTCGAGACAGAAGCTTTCTTT. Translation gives CASSLSWVETEAFF.

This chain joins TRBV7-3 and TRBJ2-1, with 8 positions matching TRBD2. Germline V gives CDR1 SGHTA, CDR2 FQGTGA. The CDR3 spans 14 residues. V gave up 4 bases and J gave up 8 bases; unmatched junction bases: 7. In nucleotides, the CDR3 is TGTGCCAGCAGCTCTACCGGACTAGCCGATGAGCAGTTCTTC. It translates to CASSSTGLADEQFF.

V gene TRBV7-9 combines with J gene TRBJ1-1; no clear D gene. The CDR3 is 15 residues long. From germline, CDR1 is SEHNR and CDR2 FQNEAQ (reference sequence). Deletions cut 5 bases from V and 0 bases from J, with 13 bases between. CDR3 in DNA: TGTGCCAGCAGCCTCAACGCACTAATGAACACTGAAGCTTTCTTT. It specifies CASSLNALMNTEAFF.

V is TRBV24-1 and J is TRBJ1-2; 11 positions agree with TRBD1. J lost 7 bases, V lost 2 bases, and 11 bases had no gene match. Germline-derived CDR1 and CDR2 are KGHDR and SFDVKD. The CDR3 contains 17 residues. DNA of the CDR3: TGTGCCACCAGTGATTCCCCCGGACAGGGGGCAACTGGTGGCTACACCTTC. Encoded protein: CATSDSPGQGATGGYTF.

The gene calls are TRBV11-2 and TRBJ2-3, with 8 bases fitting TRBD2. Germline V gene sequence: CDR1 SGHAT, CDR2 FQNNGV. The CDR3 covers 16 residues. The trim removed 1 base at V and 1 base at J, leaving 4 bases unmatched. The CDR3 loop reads CASSLVVSGGTDTQYF. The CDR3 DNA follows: TGTGCCAGCAGCTTAGTGGTTAGCGGGGGCACAGATACGCAGTATTTT.

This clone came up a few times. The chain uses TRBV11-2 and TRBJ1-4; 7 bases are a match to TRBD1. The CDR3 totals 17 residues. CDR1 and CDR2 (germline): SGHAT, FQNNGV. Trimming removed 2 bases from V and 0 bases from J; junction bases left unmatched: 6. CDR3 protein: CASSLSHGTATNEKLFF. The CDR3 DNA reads TGTGCCAGCAGCTTAAGTCACGGGACAGCAACTAATGAAAAACTGTTTTTT.

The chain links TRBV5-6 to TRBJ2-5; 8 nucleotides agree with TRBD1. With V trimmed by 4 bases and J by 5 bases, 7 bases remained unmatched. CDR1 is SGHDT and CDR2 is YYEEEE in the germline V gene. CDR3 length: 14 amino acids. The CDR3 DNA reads TGTGCCAGCAGCCCGGCAGGGGGCGGCGAGACCCAGTACTTC. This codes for CASSPAGGGETQYF.

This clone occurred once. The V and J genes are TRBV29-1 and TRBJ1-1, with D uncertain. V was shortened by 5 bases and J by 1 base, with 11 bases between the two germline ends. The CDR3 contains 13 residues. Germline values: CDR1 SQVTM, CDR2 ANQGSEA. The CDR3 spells CSVSGPRNTEAFF. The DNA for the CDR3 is TGCAGCGTTAGCGGGCCGAGGAACACTGAAGCTTTCTTT.

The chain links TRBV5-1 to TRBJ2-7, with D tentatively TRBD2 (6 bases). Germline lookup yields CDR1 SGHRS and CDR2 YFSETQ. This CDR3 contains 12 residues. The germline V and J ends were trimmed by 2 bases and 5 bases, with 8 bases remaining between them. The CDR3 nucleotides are TGCGCCAGCAGCTTTGCTAGCGACGAGCAGTACTTC. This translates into CASSFASDEQYF.

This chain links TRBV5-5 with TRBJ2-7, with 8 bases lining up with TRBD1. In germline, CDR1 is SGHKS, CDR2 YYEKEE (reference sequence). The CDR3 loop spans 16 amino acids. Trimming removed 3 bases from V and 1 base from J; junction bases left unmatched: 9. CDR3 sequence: CASSSRPGQESYEQYF. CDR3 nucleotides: TGTGCCAGCAGCTCCCGGCCGGGACAGGAATCCTACGAGCAGTACTTC.

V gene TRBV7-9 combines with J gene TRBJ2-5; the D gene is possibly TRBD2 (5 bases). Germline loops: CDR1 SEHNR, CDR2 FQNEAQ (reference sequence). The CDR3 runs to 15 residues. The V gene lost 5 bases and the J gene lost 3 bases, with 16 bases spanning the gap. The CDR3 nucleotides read TGTGCCAGCAGCCAGAGGGCCAGGCCTAAAGAGACCCAGTACTTC. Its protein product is CASSQRARPKETQYF.

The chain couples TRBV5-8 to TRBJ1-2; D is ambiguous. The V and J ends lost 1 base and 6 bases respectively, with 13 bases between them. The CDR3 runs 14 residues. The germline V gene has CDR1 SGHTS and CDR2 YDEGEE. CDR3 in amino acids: CASSLLGFQDGYTF. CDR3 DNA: TGTGCCAGCAGCTTGTTGGGTTTCCAGGATGGCTACACCTTC.

As DNA, the CDR3 is TGTGCCAGCAGTACAGGGAACACTGAAGCTTTCTTT. Its protein product is CASSTGNTEAFF. J is TRBJ1-1 and V is TRBV6-5; D might be TRBD1 (5 bases). V lost 5 bases and J lost 1, with 5 bases in between. There are 12 residues in the CDR3. CDR1 is MNHEY, CDR2 SVGAGI, per germline.

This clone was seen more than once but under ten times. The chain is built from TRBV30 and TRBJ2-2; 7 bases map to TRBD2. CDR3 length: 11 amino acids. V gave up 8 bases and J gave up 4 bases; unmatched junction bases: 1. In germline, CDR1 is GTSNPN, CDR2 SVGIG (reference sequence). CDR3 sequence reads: CARTSTGELFF. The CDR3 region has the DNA TGTGCCCGGACTAGCACCGGGGAGCTGTTTTTT. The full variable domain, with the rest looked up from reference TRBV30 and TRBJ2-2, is SQTIHQWPATLVQPVGSPLSLECTVEGTSNPNLYWYRQAAGRGLQLLFYSVGIGQISSEVPQNLSASRPQDRQFILSSKKLLLSDSGFYLCARTSTGELFFGEGSRLTVL.

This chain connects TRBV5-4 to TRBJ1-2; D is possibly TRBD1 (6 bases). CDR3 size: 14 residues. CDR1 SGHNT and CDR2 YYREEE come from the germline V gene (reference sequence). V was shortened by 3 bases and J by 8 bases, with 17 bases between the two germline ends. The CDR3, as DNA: TGTGCCAGCAGCTCCGGGGACAAACTGAAGGGCTACACCTTC. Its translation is CASSSGDKLKGYTF.

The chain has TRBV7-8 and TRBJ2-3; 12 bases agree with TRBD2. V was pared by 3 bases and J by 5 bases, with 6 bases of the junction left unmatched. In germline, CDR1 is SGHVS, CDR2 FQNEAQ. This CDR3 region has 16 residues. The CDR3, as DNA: TGTGCCAGCAGCTTCGACCTAGCGGGAGGGGAAGATACGCAGTATTTT. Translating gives CASSFDLAGGEDTQYF.

CDR3 region: CASSAQPGGTQYF. In nucleotides, the CDR3 is TGTGCCAGCAGCGCTCAACCGGGGGGGACCCAGTACTTC. V gene TRBV7-3 combines with J gene TRBJ2-5, with 7 bases lining up with TRBD2. This CDR3 has 13 amino acids. Looked up from germline, CDR1 is SGHTA and CDR2 is FQGTGA. Losses at the gene ends were 5 bases for V and 7 bases for J; bases not matched to a gene: 7.

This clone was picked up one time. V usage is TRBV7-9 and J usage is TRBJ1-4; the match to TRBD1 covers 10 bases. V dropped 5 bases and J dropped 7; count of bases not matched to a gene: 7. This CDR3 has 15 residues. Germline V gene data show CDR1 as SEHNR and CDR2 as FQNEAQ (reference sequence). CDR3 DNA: TGTGCCAGCAGCCCGCGGACAGGGGGGATTGAAAAACTGTTTTTT. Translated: CASSPRTGGIEKLFF.

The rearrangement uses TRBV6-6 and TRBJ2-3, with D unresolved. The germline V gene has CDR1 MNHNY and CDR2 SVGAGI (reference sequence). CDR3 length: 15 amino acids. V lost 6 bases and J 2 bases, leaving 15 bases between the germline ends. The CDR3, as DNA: TGTGCCAGCAGCCAGACCCAGGCTACCACAGATACGCAGTATTTT. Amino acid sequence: CASSQTQATTDTQYF.

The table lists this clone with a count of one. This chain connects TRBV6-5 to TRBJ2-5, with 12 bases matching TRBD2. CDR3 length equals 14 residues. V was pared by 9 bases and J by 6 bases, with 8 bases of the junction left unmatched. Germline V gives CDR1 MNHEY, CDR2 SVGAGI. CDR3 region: CARRTSGIRQTQYF. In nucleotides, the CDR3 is TGTGCCAGGCGGACTAGCGGGATAAGACAGACCCAGTACTTC.

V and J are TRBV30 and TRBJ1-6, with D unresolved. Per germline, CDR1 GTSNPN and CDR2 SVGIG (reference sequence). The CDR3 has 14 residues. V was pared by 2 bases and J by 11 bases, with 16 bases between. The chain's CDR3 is CAWSRQVNFTPLHF. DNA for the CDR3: TGTGCCTGGAGTAGGCAGGTTAACTTTACACCCCTCCACTTT.

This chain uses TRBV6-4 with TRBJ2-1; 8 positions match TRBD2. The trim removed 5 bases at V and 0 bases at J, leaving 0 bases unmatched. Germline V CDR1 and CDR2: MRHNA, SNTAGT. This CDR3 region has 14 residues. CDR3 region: CASSLAGSYNEQFF. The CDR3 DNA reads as TGTGCCAGCAGTCTAGCGGGCTCCTACAATGAGCAGTTCTTC.

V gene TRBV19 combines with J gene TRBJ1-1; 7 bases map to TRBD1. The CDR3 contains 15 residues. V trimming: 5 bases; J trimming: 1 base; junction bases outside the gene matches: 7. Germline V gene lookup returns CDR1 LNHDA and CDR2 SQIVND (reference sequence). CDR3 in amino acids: CASSVPQGRNTEAFF. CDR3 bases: TGTGCCAGTAGTGTCCCACAGGGGAGGAACACTGAAGCTTTCTTT.

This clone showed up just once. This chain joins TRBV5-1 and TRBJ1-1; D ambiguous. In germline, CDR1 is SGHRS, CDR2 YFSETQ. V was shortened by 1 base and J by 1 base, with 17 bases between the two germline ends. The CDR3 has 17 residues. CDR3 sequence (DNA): TGCGCCAGCAGCTTGCGCTCCCAGACACCACGGAACACTGAAGCTTTCTTT. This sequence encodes CASSLRSQTPRNTEAFF.

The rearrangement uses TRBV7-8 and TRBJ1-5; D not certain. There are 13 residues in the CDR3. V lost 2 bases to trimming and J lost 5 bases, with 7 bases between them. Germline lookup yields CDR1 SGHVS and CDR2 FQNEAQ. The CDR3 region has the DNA TGTGCCAGCAGCTTAAATACGGATCAGCCCCAGCATTTT. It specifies CASSLNTDQPQHF. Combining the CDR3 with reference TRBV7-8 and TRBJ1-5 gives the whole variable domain GAGVSQSPRYKVAKRGQDVALRCDPISGHVSLFWYQQALGQGPEFLTYFQNEAQLDKSGLPSDRFFAERPEGSVSTLKIQRTQQEDSAVYLCASSLNTDQPQHFGDGTRLSIL.

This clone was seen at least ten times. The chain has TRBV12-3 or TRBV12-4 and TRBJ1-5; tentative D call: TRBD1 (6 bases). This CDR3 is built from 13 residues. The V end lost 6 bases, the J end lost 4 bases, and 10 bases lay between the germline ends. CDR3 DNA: TGTGCCAGCAGAGATACAGGGAATCAGCCCCAGCATTTT. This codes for CASRDTGNQPQHF.

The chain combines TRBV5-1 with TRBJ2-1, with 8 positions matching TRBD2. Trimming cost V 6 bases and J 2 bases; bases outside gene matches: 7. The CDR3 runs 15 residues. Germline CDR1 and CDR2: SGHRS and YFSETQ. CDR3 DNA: TGCGCCAGCACCTCGAGCGGGGGTACCTACAATGAGCAGTTCTTC. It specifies CASTSSGGTYNEQFF.